The rows below give T cell receptor beta chains drawn from one sample of a study of shared clonotypes between healthy human individuals. Sequenced by immunoSEQ multiplex PCR; TCRdb stores in-frame clones only, minus some. The data show fewer than 1.4 million clones, about 80% seen once. The sequenced sample was memory CD4+ T cells from PBMCs. These receptors were obtained from a man between 18 and 35 years old in good health. Some clones in this sample may be carry-over from other donors' samples. CDR3s include the opening cysteine and the closing phenylalanine or tryptophan. A D gene is named only where the DNA matches it firmly. Only some rows state a clone size, as once, few, many or a class for expanded clones.

CDR3 length	V gene	J gene	clone size	D gene	CDR3 DNA	CDR3 protein
14	TRBV5-1	TRBJ2-3	.	.	TGCGCCAGCACTGAAAATACCTGGCAGGATACGCAGTATTTT	CASTENTWQDTQYF
15	TRBV7-9	TRBJ1-5	.	.	TGTGCCAGCAGCTTAGTTGCAGGAAGCAATCAGCCCCAGCATTTT	CASSLVAGSNQPQHF
14	TRBV18	TRBJ2-2	.	.	TGTGCCAGCTTACCACGACAGGCCACCGGGGAGCTGTTTTTT	CASLPRQATGELFF
13	TRBV6-1	TRBJ1-2	.	TRBD1	TGTGCCAGCAGTACCGGGACAGCCTATGGCTACACCTTC	CASSTGTAYGYTF
16	TRBV7-2	TRBJ1-5	.	TRBD1	TGTGCCAGCAGCCCCGTCGCGACAGGGGCAAATCAGCCCCAGCATTTT	CASSPVATGANQPQHF
11	TRBV28	TRBJ2-7	.	.	TGTGCCAGCCGGACAGCCTACGAGCAGTACTTC	CASRTAYEQYF
14	TRBV5-1	TRBJ2-3	.	.	TGCGCCAGCAGCTTAGCCACTAGCACAGATACGCAGTATTTT	CASSLATSTDTQYF
12	TRBV2	TRBJ2-2	.	.	TGTGCCAGTCGGAGGGTAGCCGGGGAGCTGTTTTTT	CASRRVAGELFF
14	TRBV5-1	TRBJ2-7	.	.	TGCGCCAGCAGCTTACAGCACCGATCCTACGAGCAGTACTTC	CASSLQHRSYEQYF
12	TRBV2	TRBJ1-5	few	.	TGTGCCAGCAGTGCTAGCAATCAGCCCCAGCATTTT	CASSASNQPQHF
15	TRBV14	TRBJ2-7	once	.	TGTGCCAGCAGCCGACCGGGCTCTAAATCCTACGAGCAGTACTTC	CASSRPGSKSYEQYF
13	TRBV9	TRBJ2-3	many	.	TGTGCCAGCAGCGCCCGGGGACGCGGTACGCAGTATTTT	CASSARGRGTQYF
15	TRBV5-1	TRBJ2-7	.	TRBD1	TGCGCCAGCAGCTTGGACCCAGGGGGTAGGTACGAGCAGTACTTC	CASSLDPGGRYEQYF
11	TRBV2	TRBJ1-1	.	.	TGTGCCAGCAGCTACGACACTGAAGCTTTCTTT	CASSYDTEAFF
14	TRBV2	TRBJ1-6	.	.	TGTGCCAGCAGTGCTCTAGAGAGAAACTCACCCCTCCACTTT	CASSALERNSPLHF
13	TRBV27	TRBJ1-1	.	.	TGTGCCAGCAGTACACGAAGGAACACTGAAGCTTTCTTT	CASSTRRNTEAFF
15	TRBV19	TRBJ1-5	.	.	TGTGCCAGTAGTAAGTTTCGGGGGACTAATCAGCCCCAGCATTTT	CASSKFRGTNQPQHF
15	TRBV5-1	TRBJ1-4	.	.	TGCGCCAGCAGCTTGGGTCGACGGACCGATGAAAAACTGTTTTTT	CASSLGRRTDEKLFF
14	TRBV9	TRBJ2-7	.	.	TGTGCCAGCAGCCCCAGGCTGGGGTCCTACGAGCAGTACTTC	CASSPRLGSYEQYF
13	TRBV30	TRBJ1-5	.	.	TGTGCCTCCAGGGGCAGGTATAATCAGCCCCAGCATTTT	CASRGRYNQPQHF
12	TRBV2	TRBJ1-5	.	.	TGTGCCAGCAGTGATCGGGGGCAGCCCCAGCATTTT	CASSDRGQPQHF
15	TRBV19	TRBJ2-3	.	TRBD1	TGTGCCAGTAGTGGGACAGGGGGCCTTGGGGATACGCAGTATTTT	CASSGTGGLGDTQYF
13	TRBV7-2	TRBJ1-5	.	.	TGTGCCAGCAGCTTAGTGAGCTTCAGGCCCCAGCATTTT	CASSLVSFRPQHF
15	TRBV5-1	TRBJ2-3	.	TRBD1	TGCGCCAGCAGCTCGACAGGGGGTCCCGCAGATACGCAGTATTTT	CASSSTGGPADTQYF
19	TRBV21-1	TRBJ1-5	.	.	TGTGCCAGGAAGACAGGCGTTGCTCCCCCTTTTACTAGCAATCAGCCCCAGCATTTT	CARKTGVAPPFTSNQPQHF
16	TRBV30	TRBJ2-6	few	.	TGTGCCTGGAGCTTCTATCGAGTATCTGGGGCCAACGTCCTGACTTTC	CAWSFYRVSGANVLTF
15	TRBV10-3	TRBJ1-4	.	.	TGTGCCATCAGTGAGTTGCGAACAACTAATGAAAAACTGTTTTTT	CAISELRTTNEKLFF
15	TRBV7-2	TRBJ2-7	.	.	TGTGCCAGCAGCCTGACGGGACAAAGCTCCTACGAGCAGTACTTC	CASSLTGQSSYEQYF
15	TRBV5-6	TRBJ2-1	.	TRBD2	TGTGCCAGCAGCATACTAGCGGACTCCTACAATGAGCAGTTCTTC	CASSILADSYNEQFF
18	TRBV30	TRBJ1-2	.	.	TGTGCCTGGAGTGTCGCGGTTTCCGCACCGGGACGGAACTATGGCTACACCTTC	CAWSVAVSAPGRNYGYTF
16	TRBV5-1	TRBJ2-2	.	.	TGCGCCAGCAGCTTGGTTGCAGGGGACCCCACCGGGGAGCTGTTTTTT	CASSLVAGDPTGELFF
18	TRBV7-9	TRBJ2-7	.	.	TGTGCCAGCAGCCCATTGGGCCCCGGGGCAGGGGATTACGGGAAGCAGTACTTC	CASSPLGPGAGDYGKQYF
16	TRBV7-2	TRBJ2-1	.	TRBD2	TGTGCCAGCAGCTCGACTAGCGGGAACCCCGACAATGAGCAGTTCTTC	CASSSTSGNPDNEQFF
14	TRBV7-9	TRBJ1-1	.	.	TGTGCCAGCAGCTTAAGTCTAGCGGACACTGAAGCTTTCTTT	CASSLSLADTEAFF
16	TRBV28	TRBJ1-1	.	TRBD1	TGTGCCAGCAGTTTAGTCACAGGGGGCGGAAACACTGAAGCTTTCTTT	CASSLVTGGGNTEAFF
14	TRBV15	TRBJ2-1	.	.	TGTGCCACCAGCAGAGATCGACCAGCAAGTGAGCAGTTCTTC	CATSRDRPASEQFF
16	TRBV6-1	TRBJ2-3	.	.	TGTGCCAGCAGTGACAGGGTTCTTTGGTCCGCAGATACGCAGTATTTT	CASSDRVLWSADTQYF
19	TRBV7-2	TRBJ2-7	.	TRBD2	TGTGCCAGCAGCTTAGCCTTCGCGATCTCTAGCGGGGTCCCCTACGAGCAGTACTTC	CASSLAFAISSGVPYEQYF
15	TRBV9	TRBJ2-7	.	.	TGTGCCAGCAGCGTAGGGCGGGATGATTCCTACGAGCAGTACTTC	CASSVGRDDSYEQYF
12	TRBV7-7	TRBJ2-2	.	.	TGTGCCAGCAGCCCTTACACCGGGGAGCTGTTTTTT	CASSPYTGELFF
14	TRBV13	TRBJ1-1	.	.	TGTGCCAGCAGCGCCCCTCCGGGTAACACTGAAGCTTTCTTT	CASSAPPGNTEAFF
16	TRBV7-2	TRBJ2-7	.	.	TGTGCCAGCACCCTCTCTTGGGGTTTCGGCTCCTACGAGCAGTACTTC	CASTLSWGFGSYEQYF
14	TRBV7-3	TRBJ2-1	.	TRBD2	TGTGCCAGCAGCCCTACGGGACTAGCTAATGAGCAGTTCTTC	CASSPTGLANEQFF
12	TRBV29-1	TRBJ1-1	many	TRBD1	TGCAGCGTTGAAAGACAGGGGGAGGAAGCTTTCTTT	CSVERQGEEAFF
15	TRBV6-6	TRBJ2-4	.	TRBD1	TGTGCCAGCAGTTATATTTCGGGACAGGGGGACATTCAGTACTTC	CASSYISGQGDIQYF
16	TRBV9	TRBJ2-1	.	TRBD2	TGTGCCAGCAGCGTTGACGGACTAGCGGGAGAAAATGAGCAGTTCTTC	CASSVDGLAGENEQFF
14	TRBV11-2	TRBJ2-3	.	TRBD1	TGTGCCAGCAGCCGCCAGGGGGCCCCAGATACGCAGTATTTT	CASSRQGAPDTQYF
11	TRBV19	TRBJ2-5	few	.	TGTGCCAGTAGTATTGAAGAGACCCAGTACTTC	CASSIEETQYF
14	TRBV7-2	TRBJ2-1	.	.	TGTGCCAGCAGCACCATAGTGGGTTCTGGGGAGCAGTTCTTC	CASSTIVGSGEQFF
15	TRBV27	TRBJ1-5	.	.	TGTGCCAGCAGTAAAGGGGACATTGAGGGTCAGCCCCAGCATTTT	CASSKGDIEGQPQHF
15	TRBV30	TRBJ1-6	.	.	TGTGCCTGGGAGCTGGGGGGAGTCCATAATTCACCCCTCCACTTT	CAWELGGVHNSPLHF
16	TRBV4-1	TRBJ2-2	.	.	TGCGCCAGCAGCCAGTTTAGCGGAACCAACACCGGGGAGCTGTTTTTT	CASSQFSGTNTGELFF
14	TRBV28	TRBJ1-3	.	.	TGTGCCAGCAGGGAGAGGGAGAGTGGAAACACCATATATTTT	CASRERESGNTIYF
14	TRBV4-1	TRBJ1-1	.	.	TGCGCCAGCAGCCAAGGAGGGATCAGCACTGAAGCTTTCTTT	CASSQGGISTEAFF
13	TRBV5-4	TRBJ2-1	.	TRBD2	TGTGCCAGCAGCTCACTAGCGGACAATGAGCAGTTCTTC	CASSSLADNEQFF
14	TRBV28	TRBJ1-2	many	TRBD1	TGTGCCAGCAGAGGACAGGGGGCTTTTTATGGCTACACCTTC	CASRGQGAFYGYTF
12	TRBV28	TRBJ2-7	.	.	TGTGCCAGCGGTGGACAGCGCTACGAGCAGTACTTC	CASGGQRYEQYF
15	TRBV28	TRBJ1-2	.	.	TGTGCCAGCAGCCTCGGGGGGTCTTTAAACTATGGCTACACCTTC	CASSLGGSLNYGYTF
18	TRBV25-1	TRBJ2-3	.	TRBD1	TGTGCCAGCAGTGAATATATTGGGTCGGGACAGGACACAGATACGCAGTATTTT	CASSEYIGSGQDTDTQYF
16	TRBV27	TRBJ1-5	.	.	TGTGCCAGCAGATTTAAGGCCTTAAATAGCAATCAGCCCCAGCATTTT	CASRFKALNSNQPQHF